This record covers a single TCR beta chain. Its matching antigen is unknown. This entry comes from a study of beta chain features in type 1 diabetes. The wider study: Cell yields, age and gender were similar between patients and healthy donors.

Notes on the study in general: At VDJ recombination sites, type 1 diabetes patients had fewer insertions and more deleted nucleotides. It was among patients, rather than healthy donors, that naive, central memory and Treg TCRB repertoires appeared more similar.

Reverse transcribing all isolated RNA meant expressed TCRB transcripts were sequenced. Profiled with immunoSEQ multiplex PCR; TCRdb holds only in-frame clones, not every one. The sample shows fewer than 500,000 clones, approximately 15% of them seen only once. Looked up from germline, CDR1 is MGHRA and CDR2 is YSYEKL. The V gene lost 1 base and the J gene lost 7 bases, with 13 bases spanning the gap. This CDR3 spans 14 amino acids. The rearrangement uses TRBV4-1 and TRBJ1-1; possibly TRBD1 for D (5 bases). The sample was naive CD4+ T cells from blood. This TCR was sampled from a man between 25 and 39 years old in good health. The CDR3 bases are TGCGCCAGCAGCCAAGTGGGCAGGGATAATGAAGCTTTCTTT. It codes for CASSQVGRDNEAFF.